Listed below are T cell receptor beta chains from one sample, sequenced in a study of T cells in Graves' hyperthyroidism and ophthalmopathy. TCRdb re-called the multiplex PCR reads with MiXCR, one entry per CDR3 protein. The sample has about 160,000 distinct CDR3 sequences; roughly 10% are singletons. Material: blood. The receptors were sampled from a woman younger than 35 with Graves' hyperthyroidism that later progressed to Graves' ophthalmopathy. Both conserved end residues are part of each CDR3. A D gene is named only where the DNA matches it firmly. Clone size, where shown, is once, few, many, or a class for clones that have expanded.

16	TRBJ2-5	TRBV28	many	-	TGTGCCAGCAGTTTCTCACAGGGAGGACTTCAAGAGACCCAGTACTTC	CASSFSQGGLQETQYF
17	TRBJ2-3	TRBV9	many	TRBD2	TGTGCCAGCAGCGTAGGAGGACTAGCGCTAAAGGGAGATACGCAGTATTTT	CASSVGGLALKGDTQYF
14	TRBJ2-7	TRBV28	many	-	TGTGCCAGCAGGGACCTCGGGTTATCCTACGAGCAGTACTTC	CASRDLGLSYEQYF
15	TRBJ2-1	TRBV18	many	-	TGTGCCAGCTCACCCCCGGCTCCATCCTACAATGAGCAGTTCTTC	CASSPPAPSYNEQFF
15	TRBJ1-6	TRBV30	few	-	TGTGCCTGGAGTGGAGGACACTCTACTAATTCACCCCTCCACTTT	CAWSGGHSTNSPLHF
16	TRBJ2-1	TRBV24-1	-	-	TGTGCCACCAGTGATTCGACCGGGATCAGGGATGGTGAGCAGTTCTTC	CATSDSTGIRDGEQFF
17	TRBJ1-3	TRBV6-2/TRBV6-3	many	-	TGTGCCAGCAGTTACTCGAGTCGCCAGAGACATGGAAACACCATATATTTT	CASSYSSRQRHGNTIYF
23	TRBJ2-5	TRBV7-8	many	-	TGTGCCAGCAGCCTCACCGTTAACAGGGAACCCAACTTTGCGGCCGATACTCAAGAGACCCAGTACTTC	CASSLTVNREPNFAADTQETQYF
18	TRBJ2-3	TRBV19	many	-	TGTGCCAGTAGTATAGATCTACCGGGACACCGTCGCACAGATACGCAGTATTTT	CASSIDLPGHRRTDTQYF
15	TRBJ2-1	TRBV27	many	-	TGTGCCAGCAGTCCACCTTTAGGTAGCTACAATGAGCAGTTCTTC	CASSPPLGSYNEQFF
15	TRBJ2-1	TRBV5-5	few	-	TGTGCCAGCAGCTCCGTTCTAGGGGCCTACAATGAGCAGTTCTTC	CASSSVLGAYNEQFF
14	TRBJ2-7	TRBV6-1	many	-	TGTGCCAGCAGTGAACAAGGTTTTACGTACGAGCAGTACTTC	CASSEQGFTYEQYF
15	TRBJ2-1	TRBV19	few	-	TGTGCCAGTAGTATAGATAGCGGCTCCTACAATGAGCAGTTCTTC	CASSIDSGSYNEQFF
19	TRBJ2-7	TRBV5-1	few	TRBD1	TGCGCCAGCAGCTTACGATCTTCAGACGACAGGGGGCTCTCCTACGAGCAGTACTTC	CASSLRSSDDRGLSYEQYF
14	TRBJ2-7	TRBV4-1	-	-	TGCGCCAGCAGAGACAGATTTGGATCCTACGAGCAGTACTTC	CASRDRFGSYEQYF
12	TRBJ2-7	TRBV12-5	-	-	TGTGCTAGTGGTTTTTCTCGCTACGAGCAGTACTTC	CASGFSRYEQYF
15	TRBJ2-3	TRBV19	-	-	TGTGCCAGTAGTCCCGGGTCCACTGGGACAGATACGCAGTATTTT	CASSPGSTGTDTQYF
14	TRBJ1-4	TRBV18	many	-	TGTGCCAGCTCACAGACAGTGCTTAATGAAAAACTGTTTTTT	CASSQTVLNEKLFF
19	TRBJ2-5	TRBV29-1	-	TRBD2	TGCAGCGTTGAAGATGGGCTAGCGGGGGGGCTTTTTCTTTATGAGACCCAGTACTTC	CSVEDGLAGGLFLYETQYF
14	TRBJ1-2	TRBV6-5	many	-	TGTGCCAGCAGTTACCGACAGTATAACTATGGCTACACCTTC	CASSYRQYNYGYTF
15	TRBJ1-6	TRBV15	few	TRBD1	TGTGCCACCAGCAAAATGACAGGGGCTAATTCACCCCTCCACTTT	CATSKMTGANSPLHF
15	TRBJ2-7	TRBV18	few	-	TGTGCCAGCTCACCACAAGGGCTAAGCTCCTACGAGCAGTACTTC	CASSPQGLSSYEQYF
16	TRBJ2-4	TRBV14	many	TRBD2	TGTGCCAGCAGCCAAGTTGGTAGCGGGAGTCAAGTCATTCAGTACTTC	CASSQVGSGSQVIQYF
14	TRBJ2-3	TRBV5-6	-	-	TGTGCCAGCAGCTTAGGAACTAACACAGATACGCAGTATTTT	CASSLGTNTDTQYF
14	TRBJ1-1	TRBV2	many	TRBD1	TGTGCCAGCAGATACCGGGACAGGGATGGTGAAGCTTTCTTT	CASRYRDRDGEAFF
11	TRBJ1-2	TRBV5-1	many	-	TGCGCCAGCAGCGGCAACTATGGCTACACCTTC	CASSGNYGYTF
19	TRBJ2-2	TRBV12-5	few	TRBD2	TGTGCTAGTGGCATGATAGGACTAGCGGGAGGATCGAACACCGGGGAGCTGTTTTTT	CASGMIGLAGGSNTGELFF
13	TRBJ2-5	TRBV2	many	-	TGTGCCCGACGACGGACACCCCAAGAGACCCAGTACTTC	CARRRTPQETQYF
13	TRBJ2-2	TRBV5-4	-	TRBD2	TGTGCCAGCCATAGCGGGGGGACCGGGGAGCTGTTTTTT	CASHSGGTGELFF
15	TRBJ2-1	TRBV6-5	few	-	TGTGCCAGCAGTGACTCTAGCAGGGGGGCCAATGAGCAGTTCTTC	CASSDSSRGANEQFF
15	TRBJ1-6	TRBV28	many	TRBD1	TGTGCCAGCAGGCCGACAGGGGGCTTCAATTCACCCCTCCACTTT	CASRPTGGFNSPLHF